A selection of T cell receptor beta chains follows, all from one sample in a study of shared clonotypes between healthy human individuals. Assay used: immunoSEQ multiplex PCR; TCRdb lists only in-frame clones, some missing. This repertoire shows around 2,000,000 clones, about 95% found once; its top ten account for 0.95% to 1.5%. The sequenced sample consisted of naive CD8+ T cells sorted from blood. These receptors originate from a man aged 18 to 30 in good health. The CDR3 runs from the conserved cysteine through the conserved F or W. A D gene is named only where the DNA matches it firmly. Clone size is given for some rows only: seen once, a few or many times, or a class if the clone is expanded.

j_call clone_size d_call v_call cdr3_aa cdr3_nt
TRBJ2-2 . TRBD1 TRBV9 CASSVVGQGLGGELFF TGTGCCAGCAGCGTAGTGGGACAGGGATTAGGCGGGGAGCTGTTTTTT
TRBJ2-1 . . TRBV10-3 CAISESTVNEQFF TGTGCCATCAGTGAGTCGACGGTCAATGAGCAGTTCTTC
TRBJ2-7 . . TRBV19 CASSMRQLGAYEQYF TGTGCCAGTAGTATGCGACAGCTTGGGGCCTACGAGCAGTACTTC
TRBJ2-3 . TRBD1 TRBV7-9 CASSLEAGGKDTQYF TGTGCCAGCAGCTTAGAAGCAGGGGGCAAAGATACGCAGTATTTT
TRBJ2-2 . . TRBV6-5 CASSYSRVGELFF TGTGCCAGCAGTTACTCGCGGGTCGGGGAGCTGTTTTTT
TRBJ2-2 . . TRBV7-9 CASSLVGGKDTGELFF TGTGCCAGCAGCTTAGTAGGGGGGAAGGACACCGGGGAGCTGTTTTTT
TRBJ2-5 once TRBD2 TRBV5-1 CASSLGLVEETQYF TGCGCCAGCAGCCTCGGACTAGTAGAAGAGACCCAGTACTTC
TRBJ2-7 . . TRBV6-5 CASSYARTYEQYF TGTGCCAGCAGTTACGCCCGGACCTACGAGCAGTACTTC
TRBJ2-4 . . TRBV11-2 CASSLTNIQYF TGTGCCAGCAGCTTAACAAACATTCAGTACTTC
TRBJ2-7 . . TRBV6-1 CASSLAETYEQYF TGTGCCAGCAGTTTAGCGGAGACCTACGAGCAGTACTTC
TRBJ2-3 . TRBD2 TRBV4-1 CASSQDDIRISGATDTQYF TGCGCCAGCAGCCAAGATGATATTAGGATTAGCGGGGCCACAGATACGCAGTATTTT
TRBJ2-7 . TRBD2 TRBV29-1 CSAMAGGGTYEQYF TGCAGCGCCATGGCGGGAGGGGGAACTTACGAGCAGTACTTC
TRBJ2-7 . TRBD2 TRBV5-6 CASSLDASGRYYEQYF TGTGCCAGCAGCTTGGACGCTAGCGGGAGGTACTACGAGCAGTACTTC
TRBJ1-2 . TRBD1 TRBV27 CASTSGGGGYTF TGTGCCAGCACTTCAGGGGGCGGCGGCTACACCTTC
TRBJ1-4 . . TRBV18 CASSPSGEVDEKLFF TGTGCCAGCTCACCGAGTGGGGAGGTGGATGAAAAACTGTTTTTT
TRBJ2-2 . TRBD2 TRBV10-3 CAISESGTSGTGELFF TGTGCCATCAGTGAGTCCGGGACTAGCGGCACCGGGGAGCTGTTTTTT
TRBJ1-3 . . TRBV4-1 CASSQDQEGWTIYF TGCGCCAGCAGCCAAGATCAGGAGGGATGGACCATATATTTT
TRBJ2-7 . TRBD1 TRBV7-9 CASSPWDREYEQYF TGTGCCAGCAGCCCATGGGACAGGGAATACGAGCAGTACTTC